A selection of T cell receptor beta chains follows, all from one sample in a study of T cell responses to AZD1222 COVID-19 vaccine. Method: immunoSEQ multiplex PCR; TCRdb's copy keeps in-frame clones and lacks some. The repertoire includes 100,000 to 150,000 clones, about nine tenths of them detected once, and less than 9% sits in the top ten. The sequencing here drew on peripheral blood, taken on day 0 of AZD1222 vaccination. The receptors stem from an adult in good health. The CDR3 runs from the conserved cysteine through the conserved F or W. The D gene is left open where the match is weak.

>TRBV12-1|TRBJ1-5|NA
TGTGCCACCGACAGGGAAGGAAGCAATCAGCCCCAGCATTTT
CATDREGSNQPQHF
>TRBV3-1/TRBV3-2|TRBJ2-7|NA
TGTGCCAGCAGCCTAGGGGATGGGTACGAGCAGTACTTC
CASSLGDGYEQYF
>TRBV28|TRBJ1-2|NA
TGTGCCAGCAGAGGTACCGGGACGGTCTATGGCTACACCTTC
CASRGTGTVYGYTF
>TRBV19|TRBJ1-1|NA
TGTGCCAGTAGTTTCAGGGTGGTAACTGAAGCTTTCTTT
CASSFRVVTEAFF
>TRBV7-6|TRBJ2-7|NA
TGTGCCAGCAGCTTCCGCCGGGACTACGAGCAGTACTTC
CASSFRRDYEQYF
>TRBV5-1|TRBJ1-4|TRBD1
TGCGCCAGCAGCCCCGGGAGAGACAGGGACGGCACTAATGAAAAACTGTTTTTT
CASSPGRDRDGTNEKLFF
>TRBV5-1|TRBJ2-3|TRBD1
TGCGCCAGCAGCCCGAGACAGGGGGGTAGCACAGATACGCAGTATTTT
CASSPRQGGSTDTQYF
>TRBV19|TRBJ2-2|NA
TGTGCCAGTAGTATCGGCCCTTTCTCCTACGGGGAGCTGTTTTTT
CASSIGPFSYGELFF
>TRBV28|TRBJ1-1|TRBD1
TGTGCCAGCAGTCTGCCAGGGGGTGTGAACACTGAAGCTTTCTTT
CASSLPGGVNTEAFF
>TRBV30|TRBJ2-6|NA
TGTGCCTGGAGCCCGGGGGCTGGGGCCAACGTCCTGACTTTC
CAWSPGAGANVLTF
>TRBV15|TRBJ2-3|NA
TGTGCCACCAGCAGAGGGGCACAAGATACGCAGTATTTT
CATSRGAQDTQYF
>TRBV28|TRBJ1-2|NA
TGTGCCAGCACTTTTTCGGCCTCAGAGGGCTATGGCTACACCTTC
CASTFSASEGYGYTF
>TRBV9|TRBJ2-7|TRBD2
TGTGCCAGCAGCTCCGGAGCGGGAGAGCAGTACTTC
CASSSGAGEQYF
>TRBV4-2|TRBJ2-3|NA
TGTGCCAGCAGCCAAGATTTATCTAACACAGATACGCAGTATTTT
CASSQDLSNTDTQYF
>TRBV15|TRBJ2-1|TRBD2
TGTGCCACCAGCGGAACCGGGACTAGCGGGGACAATGAGCAGTTCTTC
CATSGTGTSGDNEQFF
>TRBV19|TRBJ1-6|NA
TGTGCCAGTAGTCGCCTCCGAAACGAGGGGACGGGGGATTCACCCCTCCACTTT
CASSRLRNEGTGDSPLHF